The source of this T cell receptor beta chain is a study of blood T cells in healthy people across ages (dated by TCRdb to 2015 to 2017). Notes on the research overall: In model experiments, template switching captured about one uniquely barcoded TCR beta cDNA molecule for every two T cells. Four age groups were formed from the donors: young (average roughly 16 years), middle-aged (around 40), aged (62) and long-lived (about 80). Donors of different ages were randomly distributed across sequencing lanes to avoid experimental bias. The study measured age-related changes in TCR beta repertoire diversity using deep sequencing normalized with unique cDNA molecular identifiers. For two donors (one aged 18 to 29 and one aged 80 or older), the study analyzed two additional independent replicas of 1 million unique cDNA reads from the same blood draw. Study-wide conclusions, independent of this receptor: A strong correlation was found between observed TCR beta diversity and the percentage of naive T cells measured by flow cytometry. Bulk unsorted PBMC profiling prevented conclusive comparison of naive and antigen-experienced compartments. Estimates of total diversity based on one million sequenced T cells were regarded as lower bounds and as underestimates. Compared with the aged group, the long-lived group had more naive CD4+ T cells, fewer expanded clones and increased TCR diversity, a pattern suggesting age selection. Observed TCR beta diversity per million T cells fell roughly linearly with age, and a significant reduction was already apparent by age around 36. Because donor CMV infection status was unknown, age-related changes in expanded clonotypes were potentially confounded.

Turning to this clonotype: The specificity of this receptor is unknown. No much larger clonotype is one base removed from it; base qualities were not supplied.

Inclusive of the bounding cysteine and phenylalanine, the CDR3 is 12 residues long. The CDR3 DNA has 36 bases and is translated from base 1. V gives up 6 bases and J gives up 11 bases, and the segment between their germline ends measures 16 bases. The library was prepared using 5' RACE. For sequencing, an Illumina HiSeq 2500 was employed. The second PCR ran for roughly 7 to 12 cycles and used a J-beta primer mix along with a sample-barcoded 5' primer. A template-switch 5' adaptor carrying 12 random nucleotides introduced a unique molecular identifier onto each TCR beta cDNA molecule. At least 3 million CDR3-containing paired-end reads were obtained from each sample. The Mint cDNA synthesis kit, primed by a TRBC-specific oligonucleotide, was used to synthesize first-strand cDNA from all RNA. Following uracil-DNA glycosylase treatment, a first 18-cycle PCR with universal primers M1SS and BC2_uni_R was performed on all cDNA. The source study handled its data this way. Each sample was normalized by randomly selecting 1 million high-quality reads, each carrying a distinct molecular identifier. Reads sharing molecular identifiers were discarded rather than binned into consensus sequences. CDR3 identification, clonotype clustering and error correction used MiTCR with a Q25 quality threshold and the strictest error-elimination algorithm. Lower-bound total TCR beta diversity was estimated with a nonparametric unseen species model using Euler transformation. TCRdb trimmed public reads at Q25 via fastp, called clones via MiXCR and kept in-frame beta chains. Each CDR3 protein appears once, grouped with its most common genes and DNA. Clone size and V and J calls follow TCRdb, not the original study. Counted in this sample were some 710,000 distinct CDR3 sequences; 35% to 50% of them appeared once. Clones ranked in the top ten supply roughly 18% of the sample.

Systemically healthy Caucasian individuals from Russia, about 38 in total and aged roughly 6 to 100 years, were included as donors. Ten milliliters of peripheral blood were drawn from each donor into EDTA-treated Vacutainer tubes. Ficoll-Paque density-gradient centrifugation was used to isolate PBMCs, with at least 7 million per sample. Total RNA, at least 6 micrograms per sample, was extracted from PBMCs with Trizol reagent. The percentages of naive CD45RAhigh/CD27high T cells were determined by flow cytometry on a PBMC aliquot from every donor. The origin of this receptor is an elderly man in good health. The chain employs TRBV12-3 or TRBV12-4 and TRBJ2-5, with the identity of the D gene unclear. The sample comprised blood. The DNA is TGTGCCAGCAGGCTGTATCCGAATGAGCAGTACTTC. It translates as CASRLYPNEQYF.